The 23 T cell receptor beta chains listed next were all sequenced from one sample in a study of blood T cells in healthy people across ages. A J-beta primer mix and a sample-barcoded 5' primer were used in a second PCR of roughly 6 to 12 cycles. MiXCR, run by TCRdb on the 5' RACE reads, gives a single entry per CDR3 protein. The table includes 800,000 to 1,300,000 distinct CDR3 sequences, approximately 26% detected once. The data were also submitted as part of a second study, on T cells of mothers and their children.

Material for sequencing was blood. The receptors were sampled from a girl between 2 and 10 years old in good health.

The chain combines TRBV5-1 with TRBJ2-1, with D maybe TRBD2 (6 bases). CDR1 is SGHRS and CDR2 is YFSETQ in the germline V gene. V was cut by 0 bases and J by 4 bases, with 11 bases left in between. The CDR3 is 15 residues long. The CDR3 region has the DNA TGCGCCAGCAGCTTGGCCACGGGGGTATACAATGAGCAGTTCTTC. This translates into CASSLATGVYNEQFF.

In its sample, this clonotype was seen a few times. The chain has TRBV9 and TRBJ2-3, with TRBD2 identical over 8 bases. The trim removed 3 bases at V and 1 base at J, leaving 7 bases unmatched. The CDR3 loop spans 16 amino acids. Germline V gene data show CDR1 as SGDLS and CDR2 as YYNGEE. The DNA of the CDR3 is TGTGCCAGCAGCGGGGCTAGCGGGTATGGCACAGATACGCAGTATTTT. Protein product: CASSGASGYGTDTQYF.

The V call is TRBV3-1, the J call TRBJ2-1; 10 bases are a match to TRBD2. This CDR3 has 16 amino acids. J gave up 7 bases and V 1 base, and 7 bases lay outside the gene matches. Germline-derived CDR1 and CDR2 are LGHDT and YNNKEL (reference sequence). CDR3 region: CASSQGTSGWENEQFF. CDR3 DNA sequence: TGTGCCAGCAGCCAAGGGACTAGCGGATGGGAGAATGAGCAGTTCTTC.

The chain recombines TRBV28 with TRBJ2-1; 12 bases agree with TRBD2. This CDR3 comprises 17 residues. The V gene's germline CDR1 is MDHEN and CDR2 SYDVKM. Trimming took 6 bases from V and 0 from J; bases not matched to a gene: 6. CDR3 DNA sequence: TGTGCCAGCAGGTCAACTAGCGGGAGGAGCTCCTACAATGAGCAGTTCTTC. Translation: CASRSTSGRSSYNEQFF.

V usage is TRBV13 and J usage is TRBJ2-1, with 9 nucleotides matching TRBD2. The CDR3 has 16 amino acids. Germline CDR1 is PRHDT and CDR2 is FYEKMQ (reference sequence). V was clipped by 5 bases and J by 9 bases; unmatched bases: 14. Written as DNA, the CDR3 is TGTGCCAGCAGCAAAGATCTGGCTAGCGGGATGGGTGAGCAGTTCTTC. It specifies CASSKDLASGMGEQFF.

Here the CDR3 DNA reads TGTGCCAGCAGCGGAATGGGAGCGGGAGGTATTCAGTACTTC. Translation: CASSGMGAGGIQYF. The rearrangement joins TRBV9 to TRBJ2-4, with 9 nucleotides matching TRBD2. The CDR3 totals 14 residues. Germline-derived CDR1 and CDR2 are SGDLS and YYNGEE. After removal of 3 bases from V and 10 bases from J, the junction contained 8 bases not matched to a gene.

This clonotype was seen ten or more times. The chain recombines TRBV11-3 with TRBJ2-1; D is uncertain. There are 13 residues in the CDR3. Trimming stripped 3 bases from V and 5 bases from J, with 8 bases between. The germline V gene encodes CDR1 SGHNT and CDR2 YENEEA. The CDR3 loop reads CASSLSGNNEQFF. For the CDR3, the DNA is TGTGCCAGCAGCTTGTCAGGAAACAATGAGCAGTTCTTC.

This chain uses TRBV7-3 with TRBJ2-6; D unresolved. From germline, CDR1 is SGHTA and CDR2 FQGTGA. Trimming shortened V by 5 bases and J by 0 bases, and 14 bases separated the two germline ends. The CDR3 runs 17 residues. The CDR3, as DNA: TGTGCCAGCAGCCCCCGTTCTTTGGCCTCTGGGGCCAACGTCCTGACTTTC. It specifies CASSPRSLASGANVLTF.

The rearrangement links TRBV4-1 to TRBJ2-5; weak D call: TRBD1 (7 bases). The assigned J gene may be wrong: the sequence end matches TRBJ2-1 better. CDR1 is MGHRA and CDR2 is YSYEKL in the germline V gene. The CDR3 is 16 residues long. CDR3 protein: CASSPLRAGGINEQFF. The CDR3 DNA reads TGCGCCAGCAGCCCCCTCAGGGCAGGGGGGATCAATGAGCAGTTCTTC.

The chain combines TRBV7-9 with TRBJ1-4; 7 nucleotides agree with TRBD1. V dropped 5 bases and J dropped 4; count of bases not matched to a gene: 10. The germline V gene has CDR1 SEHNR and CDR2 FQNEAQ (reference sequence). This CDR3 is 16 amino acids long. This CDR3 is CASSPYSGGGNEKLFF. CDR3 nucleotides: TGTGCCAGCAGCCCCTACTCAGGGGGTGGTAATGAAAAACTGTTTTTT. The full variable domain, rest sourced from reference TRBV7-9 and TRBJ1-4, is DTGVSQNPRHKITKRGQNVTFRCDPISEHNRLYWYRQTLGQGPEFLTYFQNEAQLEKSRLLSDRFSAERPKGSFSTLEIQRTEQGDSAMYLCASSPYSGGGNEKLFFGSGTQLSVL.

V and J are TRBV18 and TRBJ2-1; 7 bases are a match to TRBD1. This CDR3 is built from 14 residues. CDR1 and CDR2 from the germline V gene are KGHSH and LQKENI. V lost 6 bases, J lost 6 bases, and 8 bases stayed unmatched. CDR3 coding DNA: TGTGCCAGCTCGGTGGACAGGTCTAGCAATGAGCAGTTCTTC. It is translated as CASSVDRSSNEQFF.

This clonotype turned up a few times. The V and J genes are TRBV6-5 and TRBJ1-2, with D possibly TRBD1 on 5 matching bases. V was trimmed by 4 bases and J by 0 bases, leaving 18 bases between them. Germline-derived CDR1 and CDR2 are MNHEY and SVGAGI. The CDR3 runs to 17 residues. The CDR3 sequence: CASSSFSQVKSNYGYTF. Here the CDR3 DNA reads TGTGCCAGCAGTTCCTTTTCACAGGTTAAGTCTAACTATGGCTACACCTTC.

CDR3 nucleotide sequence: TGTGCCAGCAGTGAAACTTACCGGCAGGGGGATGGCTACACCTTC. This codes for CASSETYRQGDGYTF. The chain employs TRBV2 and TRBJ1-2, with 7 bases identical to TRBD1. The CDR3 totals 15 residues. The trim removed 2 bases at V and 6 bases at J, leaving 9 bases unmatched. Per the germline V gene, CDR1 is SNHLY and CDR2 is FYNNEI.

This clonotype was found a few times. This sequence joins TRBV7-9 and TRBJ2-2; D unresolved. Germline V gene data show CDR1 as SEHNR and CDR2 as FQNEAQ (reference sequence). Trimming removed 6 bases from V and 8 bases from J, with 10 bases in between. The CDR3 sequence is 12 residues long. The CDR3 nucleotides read TGTGCCAGCAGTTCCCCCGCGGGGGAGCTGTTTTTT. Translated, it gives CASSSPAGELFF.

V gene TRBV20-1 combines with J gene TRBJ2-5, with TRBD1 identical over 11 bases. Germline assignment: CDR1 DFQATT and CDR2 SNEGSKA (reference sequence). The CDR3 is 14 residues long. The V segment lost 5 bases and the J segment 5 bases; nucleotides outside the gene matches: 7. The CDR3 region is CSAPGQGEWETQYF. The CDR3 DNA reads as TGCAGTGCTCCGGGACAGGGGGAGTGGGAGACCCAGTACTTC.

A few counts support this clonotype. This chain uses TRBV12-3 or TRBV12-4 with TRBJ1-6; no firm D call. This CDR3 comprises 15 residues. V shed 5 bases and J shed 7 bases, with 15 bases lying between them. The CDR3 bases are TGTGCCAGCAGTCCTCGTGGCACCTTGAATTCACCCCTCCACTTT. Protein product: CASSPRGTLNSPLHF.

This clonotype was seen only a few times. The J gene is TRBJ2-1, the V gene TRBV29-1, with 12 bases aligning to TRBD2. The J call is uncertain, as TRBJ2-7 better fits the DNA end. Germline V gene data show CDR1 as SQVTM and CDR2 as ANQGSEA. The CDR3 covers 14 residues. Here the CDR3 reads CSVGGLAGGYEQYF. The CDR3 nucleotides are TGCAGCGTTGGGGGCCTAGCGGGAGGGTACGAGCAGTACTTC.

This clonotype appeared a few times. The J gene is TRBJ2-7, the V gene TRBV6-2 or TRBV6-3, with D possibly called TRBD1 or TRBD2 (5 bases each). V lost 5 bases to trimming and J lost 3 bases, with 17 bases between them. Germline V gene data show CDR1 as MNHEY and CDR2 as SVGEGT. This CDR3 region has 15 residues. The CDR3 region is CASSRMRDGHYEQYF. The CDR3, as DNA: TGTGCCAGCAGTCGGATGAGGGACGGGCACTACGAGCAGTACTTC.

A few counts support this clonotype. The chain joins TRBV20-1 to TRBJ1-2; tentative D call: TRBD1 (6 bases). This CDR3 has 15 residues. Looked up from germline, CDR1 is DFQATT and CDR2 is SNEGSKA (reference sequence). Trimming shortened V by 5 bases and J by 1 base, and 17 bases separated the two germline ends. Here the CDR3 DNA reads TGCAGTGCTGGGCCCGTACAGGGCGGTAACTATGGCTACACCTTC. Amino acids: CSAGPVQGGNYGYTF.

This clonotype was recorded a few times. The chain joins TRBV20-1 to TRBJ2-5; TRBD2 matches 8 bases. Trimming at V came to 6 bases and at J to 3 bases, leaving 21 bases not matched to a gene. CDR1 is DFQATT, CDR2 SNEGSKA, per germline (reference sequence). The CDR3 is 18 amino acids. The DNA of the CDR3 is TGCAGTGCCAGGTCCCCAGCGGGGGCGCGGATTGTGGAAGAGACCCAGTACTTC. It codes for CSARSPAGARIVEETQYF.

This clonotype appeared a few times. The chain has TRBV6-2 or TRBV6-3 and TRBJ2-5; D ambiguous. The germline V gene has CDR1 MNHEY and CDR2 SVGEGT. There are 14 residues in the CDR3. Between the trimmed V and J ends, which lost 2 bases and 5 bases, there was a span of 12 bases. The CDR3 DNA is TGTGCCAGCAGTTACGTTGGGATACGGGAGACCCAGTACTTC. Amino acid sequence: CASSYVGIRETQYF.

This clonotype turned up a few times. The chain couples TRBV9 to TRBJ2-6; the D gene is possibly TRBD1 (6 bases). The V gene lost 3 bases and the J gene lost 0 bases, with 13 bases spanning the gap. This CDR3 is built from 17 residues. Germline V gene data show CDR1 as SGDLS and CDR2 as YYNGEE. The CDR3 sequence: CASSATGRRSGANVLTF. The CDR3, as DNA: TGTGCCAGCAGCGCGACAGGCCGTCGCTCTGGGGCCAACGTCCTGACTTTC.

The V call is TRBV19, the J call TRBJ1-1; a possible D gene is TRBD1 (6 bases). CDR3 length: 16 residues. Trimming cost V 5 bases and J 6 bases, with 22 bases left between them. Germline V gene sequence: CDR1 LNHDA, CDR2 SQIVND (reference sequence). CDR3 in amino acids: CASSHFGGPSSPEAFF. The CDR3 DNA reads TGTGCCAGTAGTCATTTCGGGGGCCCGTCTTCTCCTGAAGCTTTCTTT.